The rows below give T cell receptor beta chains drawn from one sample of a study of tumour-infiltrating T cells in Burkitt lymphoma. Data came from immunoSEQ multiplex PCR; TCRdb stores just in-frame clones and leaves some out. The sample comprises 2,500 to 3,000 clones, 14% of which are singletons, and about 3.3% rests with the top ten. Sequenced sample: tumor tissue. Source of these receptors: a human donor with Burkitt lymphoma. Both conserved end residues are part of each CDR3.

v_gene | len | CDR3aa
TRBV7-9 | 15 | CASSLVVTGANVLTF
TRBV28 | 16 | CASSLLAGAGTDTQYF
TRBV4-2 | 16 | CASSQDGVGGKETQYF
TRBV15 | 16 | CATSPASGIQLYEQFF
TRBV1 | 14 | CTSSHLAGKITQYF
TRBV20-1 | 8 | CSARGQFF
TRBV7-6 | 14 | CASSLEIGGSEAFF
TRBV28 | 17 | CASSYPRTSGSLYEQYF
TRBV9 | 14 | CASSVGGRDNEQFF
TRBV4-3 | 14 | CASSQAGTIYGYTF
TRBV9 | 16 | CASSVEVAGLKETQYF
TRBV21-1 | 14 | CASRATTRRNTIYF
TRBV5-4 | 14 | CASVSGSGTGELFF
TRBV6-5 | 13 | CASSFQLTGELFF
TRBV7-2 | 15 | CASSPSRTRGNTIYF
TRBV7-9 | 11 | CASTAGGAQYF
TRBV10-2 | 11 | CASTPYRELFF
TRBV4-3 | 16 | CASSHRASATNEKLFF
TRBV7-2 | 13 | CASSFEASQPQHF
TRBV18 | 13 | CASSAGTGSEQYF
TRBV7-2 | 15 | CASSLNRGPEGGYTF
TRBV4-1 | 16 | CASSLVPDSDYNEQFF
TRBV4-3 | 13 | CASSQGYGGELFF
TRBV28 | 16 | CASQALAGEGTDTQYF
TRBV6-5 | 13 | CASSKLKDTEAFF
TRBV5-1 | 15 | CASSSGGHIQETQYF
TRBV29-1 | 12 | CSVEPRWNGYTF
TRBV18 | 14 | CASSPWTDNNEQFF
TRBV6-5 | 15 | CASAQEDGSNQPQHF
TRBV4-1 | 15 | CASSSSGTGSYEQYF
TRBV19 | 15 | CASSPFGREKLEAFF